This TCR beta chain was observed in a study of blood T cell repertoires in COVID-19. Turning to the study itself: Whether acute or convalescent, the COVID-19 samples came from the United States, Italy and Spain.

A Seattle source enrolled patients during active infection and followed them longitudinally. CDR3 length equals 15 residues. Trimming took 11 bases from V and 6 from J; bases not matched to a gene: 14. Germline V gene lookup returns CDR1 MNHEY and CDR2 SVGAGI. Original analysis: Reference gene primer amplification gave nucleated cell count estimates. TCRdb's table, derived via immunoSEQ multiplex PCR, lists solely in-frame clones and lacks some. V and J calls and clone size are given by that table; D and trimming were obtained from the DNA. The sample has a few hundred thousand clones; approximately 85% are singletons.

The TCR sequence derives from a woman aged 65 to 85 with COVID-19, enrolled during active disease. The sequenced sample was peripheral blood. The V gene is TRBV6-5, the J gene TRBJ2-2; 8 positions agree with TRBD2. CDR3 DNA sequence: TGTGCCGCCCGTGACGGGAGGGCAAGGGCCGGGGAGCTGTTTTTT. Translating it yields CAARDGRARAGELFF.